This section outlines one T cell receptor (beta chain) sequence together with its context. This clonotype showed up many times. The antigen this receptor binds is unknown. No base-level quality is on record; no much larger clone is a single base apart. The germline ends are 14 bases apart after V is trimmed by 4 bases and J by 0 bases. The germline V gene encodes CDR1 SGDLS and CDR2 YYNGEE. The CDR3 contains 16 residues, cysteine and phenylalanine counted. Only CDR3 DNA remains: 48 bases, in frame from the first base. The data belong to a study of T cells after yellow fever vaccination (dated by TCRdb to between 2017 and 2020). For the study in its entirety: Libraries from fractions with low cell numbers were prepared with the SMART-Seq v4 Ultra Low Input RNA kit. To follow T-cell clones before and after primary and booster YFV17D yellow fever vaccination, bulk TCR alpha and beta repertoires were sequenced over time. Two healthy male donors, one aged 18 to 29 and one aged 30 to 40 years, were included in the cohort. Blood was collected at multiple timepoints before and after primary and secondary immunization, and bulk PBMC replicates and cell subsets were isolated.

TCR cDNA was made using 5'RACE template switching, a step that added a universal primer site and unique molecular identifiers. Priming of cDNA synthesis was performed from both the TCR alpha and TCR beta constant segments. Library amplification involved two PCR steps, and the second step added sample barcodes and sequencing adapters. Sequencing of libraries was done on Illumina HiSeq 2500 (2x100 bp) or NovaSeq (2x150 bp). The paper's processing steps were these. MIGEC was used to demultiplex reads and collapse the reads into UMI consensus sequences, and MiXCR was used for V(D)J alignment. Clonotypes responding to the vaccine were identified with edgeR on replicate PBMC samples, with the criteria of FDR below 0.01 and a log2 fold change above 5 up to day 15. CD4 or CD8 identity was assigned to each bulk clonotype according to whether the clonotype was present at higher abundance in the sequenced CD4 repertoire or the sequenced CD8 repertoire. TCRdb trimmed the raw reads at Q25, called clones with MiXCR and kept productive beta chains. When rows share a CDR3 protein, they turn into one entry using the most common DNA and genes. The V and J calls, along with clone size, are taken from TCRdb and not from the paper's own processing. In this sample the table shows 240,000 or so distinct CDR3 sequences, 6.9% of which occur a single time. Together, the top ten hold approximately 0.85% of the sample.

The intended sense of this specimen's treatment or condition label: live attenuated yellow fever vaccine strain. PBMCs were isolated from peripheral blood using a standard Ficoll-Paque protocol. CD4 and CD8 T-cell fractions were isolated with Dynabeads CD4 and CD8 positive selection kits. RNA was extracted with TriZol from bulk PBMCs, CD4 and CD8 fractions, and dextramer-positive and dextramer-negative fractions. On the study overall, not on this receptor specifically: Compared with the primary T-cell response, the secondary T-cell response was weaker but faster, peaking on day 5 rather than day 15. Because only two donors were included in the study, the extent to which the findings can be generalized is limited. Most clones expanded after primary vaccination were re-detected after the booster (almost 98% of CD4 and 88% of CD8), suggesting broad memory maintenance. Because abundant contaminating clonotypes from the bulk population could be contained in FACS-sorted repertoires, computational filtering was required. A small fraction of clonotypes showed up in both the CD4 and CD8 compartments, probably as a result of convergent recombination.

This sequence originates from a man aged 25 to 40 who received the YFV17D yellow fever vaccine. The sequencing used CD4+ T cells sorted from PBMCs, collected 15 days after the yellow fever booster vaccination. Rearrangement joined TRBV9 to TRBJ2-1; no D gene is confidently identified. The CDR3 region reads CASSLSSSSSYNEQFF. The base sequence is TGTGCCAGCAGCTTATCATCCTCGAGCTCCTACAATGAGCAGTTCTTC.